This T cell receptor beta chain was identified in a study of PD-1 blockade in classical Hodgkin lymphoma. Measured with immunoSEQ multiplex PCR; TCRdb has only the in-frame clones, and not every one. The data hold about 85,000 clones, with over 75% observed a single time. The CDR3 runs 18 residues. The J segment lost 8 bases and the V segment lost 0 bases, leaving 10 bases of the junction unmatched. The V gene's germline CDR1 is LNHDA and CDR2 SQIVND (reference sequence). Regarding time point: cycle 4 day 1 (C4D1), after five to seven weeks of nivolumab. All trial patients relapsed after autologous stem cell transplantation.

V usage is TRBV19 and J usage is TRBJ2-2; TRBD2 aligns across 12 bases. The clonotype originates from a human donor with classical Hodgkin lymphoma. This specimen was peripheral blood mononuclear cells (PBMCs), taken before the fourth cycle of nivolumab. The CDR3 sequence is CASSIDPLAGGIAGELFF. The DNA for the CDR3 is TGTGCCAGTAGTATAGACCCGCTAGCGGGGGGGATAGCAGGGGAGCTGTTTTTT.